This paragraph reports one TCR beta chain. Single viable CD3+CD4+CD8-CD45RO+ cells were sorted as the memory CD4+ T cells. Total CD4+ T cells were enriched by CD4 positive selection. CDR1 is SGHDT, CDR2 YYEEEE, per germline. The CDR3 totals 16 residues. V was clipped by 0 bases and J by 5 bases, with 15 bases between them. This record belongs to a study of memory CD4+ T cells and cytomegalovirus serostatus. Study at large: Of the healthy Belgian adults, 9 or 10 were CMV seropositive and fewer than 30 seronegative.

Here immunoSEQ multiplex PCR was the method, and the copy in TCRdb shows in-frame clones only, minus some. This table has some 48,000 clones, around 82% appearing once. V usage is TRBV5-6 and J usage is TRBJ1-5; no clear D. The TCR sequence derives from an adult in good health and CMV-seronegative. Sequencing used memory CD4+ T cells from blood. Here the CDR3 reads CASSLGWGSLDQPQHF. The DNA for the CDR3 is TGTGCCAGCAGCTTGGGGTGGGGTAGCCTAGATCAGCCCCAGCATTTT.